This T cell receptor (beta chain) was found in a study of tumor-infiltrating lymphocytes in primary liver carcinoma. DNA and RNA were both co-extracted from about 19-30 mg of bulk tissue that had not been sorted. Patients underwent surgical resection for primary liver carcinoma. Among the patients, all had chronic HBV infection and none had been treated. With roughly 500 ng total RNA as template and a constant-region primer, TCR beta cDNA was made. Three nested multiplex PCR rounds, a slightly modified ARM-PCR method, built the TCR beta libraries. A C-beta reverse primer was combined with TRBV1-TRBV30 forward primers in the first two PCR rounds, and each round had roughly 9 cycles. From the multiplex PCR reads, TCRdb called clonotypes with MiXCR, one entry per CDR3 protein. The sample includes 95,000 to 100,000 distinct CDR3 sequences, around 73% of them seen just once. The V and J ends lost 3 bases and 8 bases, in that order; junction bases with no gene match: 6. The CDR3 extends over 14 amino acids. The germline V gene has CDR1 SQVTM and CDR2 ANQGSEA.

The material sequenced was liver tumor tissue from sampling region 2. Regarding subset: tumor region T2, inferior pole. The clonotype was recovered from a woman aged 55-70 years with primary liver carcinoma and hepatitis B virus infection. The chain recombines TRBV29-1 with TRBJ2-2; the match to TRBD2 covers 10 bases. The CDR3 nucleotides are TGCAGCGTTGATGGGACTAGCGCCACTGGGGAGCTGTTTTTT. Residues: CSVDGTSATGELFF.